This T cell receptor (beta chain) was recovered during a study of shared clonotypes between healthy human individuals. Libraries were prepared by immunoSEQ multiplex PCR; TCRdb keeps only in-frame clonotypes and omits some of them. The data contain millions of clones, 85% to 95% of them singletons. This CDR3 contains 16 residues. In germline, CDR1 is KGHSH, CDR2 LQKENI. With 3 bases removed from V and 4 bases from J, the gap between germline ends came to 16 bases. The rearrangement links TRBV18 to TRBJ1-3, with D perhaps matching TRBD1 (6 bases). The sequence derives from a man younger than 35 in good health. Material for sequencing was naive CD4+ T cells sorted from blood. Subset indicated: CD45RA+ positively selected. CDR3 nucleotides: TGTGCCAGCTCACCGTCCGGGACAACAGCAGGAAACACCATATATTTT. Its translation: CASSPSGTTAGNTIYF. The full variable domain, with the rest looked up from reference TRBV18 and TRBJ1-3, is NAGVMQNPRHLVRRRGQEARLRCSPMKGHSHVYWYRQLPEEGLKFMVYLQKENIIDESGMPKERFSAEFPKEGPSILRIQQVVRGDSAAYFCASSPSGTTAGNTIYFGEGSWLTVV.